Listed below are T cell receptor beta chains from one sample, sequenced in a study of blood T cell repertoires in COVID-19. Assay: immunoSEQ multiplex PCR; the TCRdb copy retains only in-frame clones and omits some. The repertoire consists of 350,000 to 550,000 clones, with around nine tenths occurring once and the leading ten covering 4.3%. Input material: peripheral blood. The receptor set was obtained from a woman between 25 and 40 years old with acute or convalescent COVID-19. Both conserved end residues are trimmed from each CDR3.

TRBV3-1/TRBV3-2	ASSQVWSGGAGPDTQY
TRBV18	ASSPPGWEQTEAF
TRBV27	ASLPGTGTANYGYT
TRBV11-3	ASSLSRTGVSYNEQF
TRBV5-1	ASSSRDGGDEQY
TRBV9	ASSVAGVKTEAF
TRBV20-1	SASGGNTIY
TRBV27	ASSSQGQGVPYTDTQY
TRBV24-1	ATRGAGANTGELF
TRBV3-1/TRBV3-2	ASNQKGEAF
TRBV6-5	ASAGGVSGNTIY
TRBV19	ASSPRRGGASNEQF
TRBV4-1	ASSQVSGGAPNEQF
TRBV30	AWNRGDEKLF
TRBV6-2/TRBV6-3	ASSTTGTGEETQY
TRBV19	ASSIEGARVPYEQY
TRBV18	ASSKTGGTEAF
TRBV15	ATSSGGGGYGYT
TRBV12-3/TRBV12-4	ASSLAPGYEQY
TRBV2	ASSEPYEGIIYNEQF
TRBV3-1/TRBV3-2	ASSQARARSKNIQY
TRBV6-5	ASSYRDREGDTQY
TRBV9	ASSVASGGITDTQY
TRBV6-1	ASSERRGGDYGYT
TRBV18	ASSPGQNYGYT
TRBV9	ASSVRGGDLYGYT
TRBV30	AWNTGYRGYT
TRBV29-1	SVTGTSEETQY
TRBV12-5	ASRVGAGNQPQH
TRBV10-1	ASSLTGVHEQY
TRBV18	ASSPVFGTSGGPLD
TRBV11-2	ASSFSPSGELF
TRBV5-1	ASRGMNTEAF
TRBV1	TSSQSASSGTSGI
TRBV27	ASSRTGTGGRDEQF
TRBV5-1	ASRSAPTSGEEQY
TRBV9	ASSATGGPNTGELF
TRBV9	ASSVDRGPNTEAF
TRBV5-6	ASSRPGQGLNTEAF
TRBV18	ASSPRNNLNEKLF
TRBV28	ASSPVGTGVRREKLF
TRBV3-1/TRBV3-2	ASSAEGGRGGIQY
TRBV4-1	ASSQVGTAFKGPQH
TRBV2	ASSEALYIPGGNGYGYT
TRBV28	ASSFRGAPSSPLH
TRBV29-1	SVWAGATQY
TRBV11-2	ASSLFLGGSSYNEQF
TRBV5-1	ASSFGPGQPQH
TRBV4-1	ASSQVSQTEAF
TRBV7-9	ASSLRQVDEQY
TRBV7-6	ASSPQDRVNEQF
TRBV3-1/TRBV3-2	ASSQHNTNTEAF
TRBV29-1	SVGQGFGTEAF